The text below deals with one T cell receptor beta chain. Its antigen has not been determined. It has no much larger one-base neighbor in the sample; base qualities were not kept. This sample was included in a study of OX40 agonist ivuxolimab in advanced cancers. With respect to the entire study: The costimulatory receptor OX40 (CD134) was targeted by ivuxolimab, a fully human IgG2 agonistic monoclonal antibody. Intravenous ivuxolimab was administered to patients every 2 weeks at six dose levels: 0.01, 0.1, 0.3, 1.5, 3 and 10 mg/kg. Of the 50 to 55 patients in dose escalation, about 19 had hepatocellular carcinoma, approximately 15 had melanoma, 9 had renal cell carcinoma and 9 had head and neck cancer. The dose-escalation cohort was 82.7% male with a mean age of around 62 years, ranging from roughly 20 to 85. Patients were allowed to have had prior anti-PD-1, anti-PD-L1 or anti-CTLA-4 therapy, and roughly two fifths of the dose-escalation patients had been treated with checkpoint inhibitors. Three dose-escalation patients achieved partial responses, one with hepatocellular carcinoma and two with cutaneous melanoma. The purpose of peripheral TCRbeta sequencing was to test whether ivuxolimab changed TCR sequence diversity and led to clonal T-cell expansion. The paper reports the monotherapy dose-escalation portion (N ≈ 50 patients) of the phase I ivuxolimab trial.

General conclusions and limits of the study: After ivuxolimab, CD8+ T cells had more expanded clones than CD4+ T cells on average. Low levels of normalized T-cell clonal expansion were also seen in some nonresponding patients. The antigen specificity of the clonally expanded peripheral T cells was not determined. In the 0.1-3.0 mg/kg groups, partial responders had among the lowest normalized peripheral clonal expansion, particularly in CD8+ T cells. At doses of 0.1 to 3.0 mg/kg, clonal expansion of both CD4+ and CD8+ T cells in blood was seen between baseline and week 6.

To sequence the TCRbeta CDR3 region, genomic DNA was isolated from the sorted cells. The immunoSEQ Assay was used for sequencing of TCRbeta CDR3 regions. The source is immuneACCESS, and TCRdb retained only in-frame sequences with V and J called. Part of the clones is not carried over; for the studies checked, unresolved V genes explain less than half of this, and the remainder is unexplained. A total of under 15,000 clones appear in this sample, around 76% of them only once. The ten largest clonotypes hold around 30% of the sample. Patients with autoimmune disease history or receiving systemic immunosuppression were excluded from the trial. Peripheral blood for TCR sequencing was drawn from every dose cohort at baseline, at cycle 4 day 1 and at cycle 7 day 1. The samples were taken from a phase I, first-in-human, multicenter, open-label dose-escalation trial of ivuxolimab. The trial enrolled adults with locally advanced or metastatic head and neck squamous cell, hepatocellular, melanoma or renal cell carcinoma. Before TCR sequencing, CD4+ T cells and CD8+ T cells from peripheral blood were sorted into separate populations.

V loses 1 base of germline sequence and J loses 0 bases, and the interval between the two ends is 11 bases. The CDR3 starts with the cysteine, ends with the phenylalanine, and has 16 residues. Here the CDR3 DNA is all that survives: 48 bases in frame from base 1. CDR1 is given as SGHRS and CDR2 as YFSETQ, both from the germline V gene. The receptor's source is an adult with an advanced solid tumor such as melanoma, head and neck, liver or kidney cancer. The rearranged segments are TRBV5-1 and TRBJ2-1; the D gene is not confidently resolved. The sample here was CD4+ or CD8+ T cells sorted from blood, taken in a trial of the OX40 agonist ivuxolimab. The CDR3 region reads CASSLSSRSSYNEQFF. The nucleotide sequence is given as TGCGCCAGCAGCTTGAGTTCGCGAAGCTCCTACAATGAGCAGTTCTTC.